These 17 T cell receptor beta chains originate from one sample sequenced in a study of T cell clonotyping in hematopoietic cell transplantation. Sequencing used immunoSEQ multiplex PCR; TCRdb keeps in-frame clones, though not all of them. The sample lists 5,500 to 7,000 clones; around 78% were seen once. The sequencing used peripheral blood mononuclear cells, collected 180 days after allogeneic stem cell transplant. The receptors here all came from a male patient between 65 and 85 years old who had an allogeneic stem cell transplant from an unrelated donor, so T cells may come from the graft donor. Some clones in this sample may be carry-over from other donors' samples.

This clone came up a few times. The J gene is TRBJ2-2, the V gene TRBV19, with D perhaps TRBD2 (6 bases). The germline CDR1 and CDR2 sequences are LNHDA and SQIVND (reference sequence). There are 18 residues in the CDR3. V was shortened by 0 bases and J by 1 base, with 15 bases between the two germline ends. The DNA for the CDR3 is TGTGCCAGTAGTATAGATCTATTATTGGGGGGGAACACCGGGGAGCTGTTTTTT. Residues: CASSIDLLLGGNTGELFF.

The chain is built from TRBV7-6 and TRBJ2-1, with D perhaps given as TRBD1 or TRBD2 (5 bases each). V shed 5 bases and J shed 9 bases, with 14 bases lying between them. The CDR3 is 13 amino acids. Germline V gives CDR1 SGHVS, CDR2 FNYEAQ. The CDR3 nucleotides read TGTGCCAGCAGCCCAGCCCAGAGGGGTGAGCAGTTCTTC. This translates into CASSPAQRGEQFF. The entire variable domain, with the rest obtained from reference TRBV7-6 and TRBJ2-1, is as follows: GAGVSQSPRYKVTKRGQDVALRCDPISGHVSLYWYRQALGQGPEFLTYFNYEAQQDKSGLPNDRFSAERPEGSISTLTIQRTEQRDSAMYRCASSPAQRGEQFFGPGTRLTVL.

The chain couples TRBV7-2 to TRBJ1-5; D remains unclear. Trimming left V 5 bases short and J 6 bases short, with 17 bases between. CDR1 SGHTA and CDR2 FQGNSA come from the germline V gene. The CDR3 covers 15 residues. The CDR3 here is CASSPRAGVGQPQHF. The DNA of the CDR3 is TGTGCCAGCAGCCCCAGAGCCGGGGTAGGTCAGCCCCAGCATTTT.

There are a few counts of this clone. The gene calls are TRBV5-1 and TRBJ2-4, with 9 nucleotides matching TRBD2. The ends lost 0 bases at V and 7 bases at J; junction bases unmatched: 11. In germline, CDR1 is SGHRS, CDR2 YFSETQ. The CDR3 covers 17 residues. CDR3 coding DNA: TGCGCCAGCAGCTTGGGAGACCCGGGACTAGCTTCGAACATTCAGTACTTC. As protein: CASSLGDPGLASNIQYF.

The CDR3 DNA reads TGTGCCAGCAGCGATAGTAGTACAGGCGGAAGCACAGATACGCAGTATTTT. Protein: CASSDSSTGGSTDTQYF. The V and J genes are TRBV7-8 and TRBJ2-3, with a weak D call TRBD1 (5 bases). CDR1 is SGHVS and CDR2 is FQNEAQ in the germline V gene. The CDR3 contains 17 residues. Trimming left V 5 bases short and J 0 bases short, with 18 bases between.

The chain couples TRBV5-8 to TRBJ1-2; tentatively, D is TRBD1 (5 bases). The germline CDR1 and CDR2 sequences are SGHTS and YDEGEE. CDR3 length: 14 amino acids. V shed 1 base and J shed 5 bases, with 12 bases lying between them. The CDR3 nucleotides read TGTGCCAGCAGCTTGAGGCAGGGATTTTATGGCTACACCTTC. Translated, it gives CASSLRQGFYGYTF.

This clone showed up just once. V gene TRBV5-6 combines with J gene TRBJ1-5, with D unresolved. CDR1 is SGHDT, CDR2 YYEEEE, per germline. The ends were cut back, 4 bases at V and 0 bases at J, with 11 bases in the middle. The CDR3 runs 15 residues. The chain's CDR3 is CASSTGLNSNQPQHF. The CDR3 DNA follows: TGTGCCAGCAGCACTGGACTTAATAGCAATCAGCCCCAGCATTTT. Looking up the rest from reference TRBV5-6 and TRBJ1-5 gives the full variable domain: DAGVTQSPTHLIKTRGQQVTLRCSPKSGHDTVSWYQQALGQGPQFIFQYYEEEERQRGNFPDRFSGHQFPNYSSELNVNALLLGDSALYLCASSTGLNSNQPQHFGDGTRLSIL.

This sequence joins TRBV18 and TRBJ2-6, with a weak D call TRBD1 (6 bases). This CDR3 spans 16 amino acids. Germline V gene lookup returns CDR1 KGHSH and CDR2 LQKENI. Between the trimmed V and J ends, which lost 3 bases and 2 bases, there was a span of 11 bases. CDR3 protein: CASSPQGLTGANVLTF. In nucleotides, the CDR3 is TGTGCCAGCTCACCCCAGGGGCTTACTGGGGCCAACGTCCTGACTTTC.

The chain is built from TRBV15 and TRBJ2-3; tentative D call: TRBD2 (5 bases). This CDR3 contains 12 residues. Germline V CDR1 and CDR2: LNHNV, YYDKDF (reference sequence). V lost 3 bases and J 8 bases, leaving 9 bases between the germline ends. In DNA form, the CDR3 reads TGTGCCACCAGCAGCGGCGGGTTTACGCAGTATTTT. Its translation: CATSSGGFTQYF.

Only a few counts were recorded for this clone. The chain links TRBV29-1 to TRBJ2-7; D is unclear. Trimming took 5 bases from V and 2 from J, leaving 4 bases between them. The germline CDR1 and CDR2 sequences are SQVTM and ANQGSEA. The CDR3 has 10 residues. In DNA form, the CDR3 reads TGCAGCGTTCTGGCCTACGAGCAGTACTTC. This encodes CSVLAYEQYF.

Comment on this clone: One end of the junction varies from germline; a read error may be responsible. This chain joins TRBV7-2 and TRBJ2-5; a possible D gene is TRBD2 (6 bases). This CDR3 is built from 13 residues. Germline lookup yields CDR1 SGHTA and CDR2 FQGNSA. The CDR3 loop is CASSLAPEVTQYF. For the CDR3, the DNA is TGTGCCAGCAGCCTAGCGCCGGAAGTGACCCAGTACTTC.

The rearrangement links TRBV19 to TRBJ2-5; 9 nucleotides agree with TRBD2. In germline, CDR1 is LNHDA, CDR2 SQIVND (reference sequence). The CDR3 has 15 residues. Losses at the gene ends were 6 bases for V and 2 bases for J; bases not matched to a gene: 7. CDR3 nucleotide sequence: TGTGCCAGTAGCAAGACTAGCGGACTACAAGAGACCCAGTACTTC. It specifies CASSKTSGLQETQYF.

The chain has TRBV9 and TRBJ2-7, with no clear D. V was pared by 2 bases and J by 6 bases, with 12 bases between. Per germline, CDR1 SGDLS and CDR2 YYNGEE. The CDR3 covers 13 residues. The CDR3 loop is CASSVPGSSEQYF. The CDR3, as DNA: TGTGCCAGCAGCGTCCCCGGATCGAGCGAGCAGTACTTC. The full variable domain, rest sourced from reference TRBV9 and TRBJ2-7, is DSGVTQTPKHLITATGQRVTLRCSPRSGDLSVYWYQQSLDQGLQFLIQYYNGEERAKGNILERFSAQQFPDLHSELNLSSLELGDSALYFCASSVPGSSEQYFGPGTRLTVT.

The chain has TRBV28 and TRBJ1-5, with D perhaps TRBD1 (5 bases). Per the germline V gene, CDR1 is MDHEN and CDR2 is SYDVKM. There are 13 residues in the CDR3. Trimming stripped 3 bases from V and 6 bases from J, with 9 bases between. The DNA of the CDR3 is TGTGCCAGCAGTTTTGGGGGATGTCAGCCCCAGCATTTT. It specifies CASSFGGCQPQHF.

This chain connects TRBV4-3 to TRBJ1-3, with D unclear. The germline CDR1 and CDR2 sequences are LGHNA and YSLEER. The CDR3 contains 17 residues. Trimming shortened V by 0 bases and J by 3 bases, and 15 bases separated the two germline ends. CDR3 in amino acids: CASSQDHGSLSGNTIYF. CDR3 nucleotides: TGCGCCAGCAGCCAAGATCATGGGAGCTTGAGTGGAAACACCATATATTTT.

This chain connects TRBV11-2 to TRBJ2-1; 8 bases align to TRBD2. V was clipped by 8 bases and J by 7 bases; unmatched bases: 22. Germline loops: CDR1 SGHAT, CDR2 FQNNGV. CDR3 size: 18 residues. The CDR3 sequence: CASLGWEVTAGARNEQFF. In DNA form, the CDR3 reads TGTGCCAGCCTTGGATGGGAGGTGACAGCGGGAGCTCGGAATGAGCAGTTCTTC.

The J gene is TRBJ2-7, the V gene TRBV5-1; 8 bases line up with TRBD2. The CDR3 runs to 14 residues. Germline loops: CDR1 SGHRS, CDR2 YFSETQ. With V trimmed by 4 bases and J by 3 bases, 6 bases remained unmatched. The CDR3 DNA is TGCGCCAGCAGCGTGGGACTAGGTTACTACGAGCAGTACTTC. It codes for CASSVGLGYYEQYF.